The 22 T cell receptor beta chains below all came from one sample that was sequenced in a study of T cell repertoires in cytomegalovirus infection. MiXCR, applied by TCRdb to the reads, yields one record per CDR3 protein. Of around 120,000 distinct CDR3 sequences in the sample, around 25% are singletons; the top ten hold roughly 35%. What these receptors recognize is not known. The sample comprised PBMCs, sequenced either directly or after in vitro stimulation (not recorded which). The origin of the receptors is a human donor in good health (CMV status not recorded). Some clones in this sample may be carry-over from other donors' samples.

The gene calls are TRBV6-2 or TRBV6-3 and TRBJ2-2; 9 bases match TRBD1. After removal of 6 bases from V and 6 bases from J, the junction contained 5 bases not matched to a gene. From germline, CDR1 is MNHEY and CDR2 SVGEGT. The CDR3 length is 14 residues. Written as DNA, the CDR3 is TGTGCCAGCAGGCGGGACAGGGAAGCCGGGGAGCTGTTTTTT. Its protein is CASRRDREAGELFF.

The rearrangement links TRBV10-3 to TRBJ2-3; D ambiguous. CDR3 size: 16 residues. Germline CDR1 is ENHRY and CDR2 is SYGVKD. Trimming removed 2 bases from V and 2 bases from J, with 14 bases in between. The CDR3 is CAISEAGLGVTDTQYF. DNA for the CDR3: TGTGCCATCAGTGAGGCCGGGCTTGGGGTCACAGATACGCAGTATTTT.

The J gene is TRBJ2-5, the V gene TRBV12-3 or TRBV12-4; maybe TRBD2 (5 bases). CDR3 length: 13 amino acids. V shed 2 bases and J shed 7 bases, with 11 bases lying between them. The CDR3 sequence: CASSLLGRGTQYF. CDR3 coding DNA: TGTGCCAGCAGTTTACTTGGGAGAGGGACCCAGTACTTC.

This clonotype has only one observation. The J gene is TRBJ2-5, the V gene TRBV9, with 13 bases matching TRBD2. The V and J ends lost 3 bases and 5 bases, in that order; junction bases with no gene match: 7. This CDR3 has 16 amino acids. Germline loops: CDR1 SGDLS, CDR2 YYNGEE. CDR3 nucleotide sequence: TGTGCCAGCAGCGGGACTAGCGGGAGTCCAGGGGAGACCCAGTACTTC. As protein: CASSGTSGSPGETQYF.

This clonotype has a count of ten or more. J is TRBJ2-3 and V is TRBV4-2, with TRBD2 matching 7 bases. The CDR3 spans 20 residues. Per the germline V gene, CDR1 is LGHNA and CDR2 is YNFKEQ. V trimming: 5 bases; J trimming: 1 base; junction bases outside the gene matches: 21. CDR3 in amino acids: CASSKRLLADPRRGTDTQYF. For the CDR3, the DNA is TGTGCCAGCAGCAAGAGGCTGCTAGCGGATCCGAGAAGAGGCACAGATACGCAGTATTTT.

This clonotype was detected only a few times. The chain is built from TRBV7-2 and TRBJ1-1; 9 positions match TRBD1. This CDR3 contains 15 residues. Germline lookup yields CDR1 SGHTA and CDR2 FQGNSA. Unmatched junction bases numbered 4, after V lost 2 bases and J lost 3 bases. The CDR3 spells CASSLKGQGHTEAFF. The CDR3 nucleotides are TGTGCCAGCAGCTTAAAGGGACAGGGACACACTGAAGCTTTCTTT.

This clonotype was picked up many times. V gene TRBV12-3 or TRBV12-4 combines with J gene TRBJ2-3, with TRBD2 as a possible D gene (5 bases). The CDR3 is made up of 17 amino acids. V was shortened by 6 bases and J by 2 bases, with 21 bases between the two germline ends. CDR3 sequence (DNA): TGTGCCAGCAGCCTTAGTACTCCCGGGGTTAACACAGATACGCAGTATTTT. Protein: CASSLSTPGVNTDTQYF.

CDR3 bases: TGCGCCAGCAGCCAAGTCGGGACTAGCGGGAGTCCATATGAGCAGTTCTTC. Translated, it gives CASSQVGTSGSPYEQFF. The chain employs TRBV4-1 and TRBJ2-1; 14 nucleotides match TRBD2. CDR1 is MGHRA and CDR2 is YSYEKL in the germline V gene. CDR3 length: 17 amino acids. V shed 1 base, J shed 8 bases, and the junction held 7 bases outside the gene matches.

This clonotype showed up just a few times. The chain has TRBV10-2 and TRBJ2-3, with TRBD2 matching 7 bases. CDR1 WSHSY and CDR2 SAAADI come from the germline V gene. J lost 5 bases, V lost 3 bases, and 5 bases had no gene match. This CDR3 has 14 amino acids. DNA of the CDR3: TGCGCCAGCAGTGATGCGGGAGTAAAAGATACGCAGTATTTT. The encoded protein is CASSDAGVKDTQYF.

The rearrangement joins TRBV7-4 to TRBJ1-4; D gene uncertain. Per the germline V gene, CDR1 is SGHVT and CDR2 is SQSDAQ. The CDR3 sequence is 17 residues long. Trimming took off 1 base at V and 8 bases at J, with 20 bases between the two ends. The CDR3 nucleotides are TGTGCCAGCAGCTTAGGATGGCGGACGGTCGTGGAGGAAAAACTGTTTTTT. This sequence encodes CASSLGWRTVVEEKLFF.

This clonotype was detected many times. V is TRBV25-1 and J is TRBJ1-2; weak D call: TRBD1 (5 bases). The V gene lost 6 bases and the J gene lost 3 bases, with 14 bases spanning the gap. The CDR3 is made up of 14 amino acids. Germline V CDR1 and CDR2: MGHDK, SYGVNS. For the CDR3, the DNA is TGTGCCAGCAGACCCCTGGACACAGACTATGGCTACACCTTC. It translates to CASRPLDTDYGYTF.

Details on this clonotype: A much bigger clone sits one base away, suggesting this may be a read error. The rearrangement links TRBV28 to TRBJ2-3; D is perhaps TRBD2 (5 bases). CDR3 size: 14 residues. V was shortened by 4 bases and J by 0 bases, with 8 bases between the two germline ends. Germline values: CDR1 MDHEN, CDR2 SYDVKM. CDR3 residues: CASSSGGSTDTQYF. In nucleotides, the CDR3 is TGTGCCAGCAGTTCCGGCGGGAGCACAGATACGCAGTATTTT. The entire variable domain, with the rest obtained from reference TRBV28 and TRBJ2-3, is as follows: DVKVTQSSRYLVKRTGEKVFLECVQDMDHENMFWYRQDPGLGLRLIYFSYDVKMKEKGDIPEGYSVSREKKERFSLILESASTNQTSMYLCASSSGGSTDTQYFGPGTRLTVL.

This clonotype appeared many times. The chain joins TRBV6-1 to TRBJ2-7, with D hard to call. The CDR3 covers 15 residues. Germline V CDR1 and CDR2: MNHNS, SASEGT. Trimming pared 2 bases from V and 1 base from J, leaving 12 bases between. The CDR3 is CASSEPGGTSYEQYV. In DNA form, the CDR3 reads TGTGCCAGCAGTGAACCAGGCGGCACATCCTACGAGCAGTACGTC.

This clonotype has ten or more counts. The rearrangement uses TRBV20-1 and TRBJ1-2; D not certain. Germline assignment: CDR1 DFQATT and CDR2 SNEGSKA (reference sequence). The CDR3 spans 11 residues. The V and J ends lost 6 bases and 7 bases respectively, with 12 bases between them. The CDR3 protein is CSATQFSGYTF. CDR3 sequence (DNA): TGCAGTGCAACGCAATTCAGTGGCTACACCTTC.

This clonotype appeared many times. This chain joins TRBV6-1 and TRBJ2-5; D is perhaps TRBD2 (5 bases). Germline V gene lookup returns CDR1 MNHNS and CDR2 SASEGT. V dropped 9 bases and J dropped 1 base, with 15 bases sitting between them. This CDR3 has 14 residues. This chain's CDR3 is CASAGSQIQETQYF. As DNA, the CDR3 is TGTGCCAGTGCGGGTAGCCAGATCCAAGAGACCCAGTACTTC.

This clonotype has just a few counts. CDR3: CASSQAREVPPGELFF. Here the CDR3 DNA reads TGCGCCAGCAGCCAAGCCAGGGAAGTTCCCCCCGGGGAGCTGTTTTTT. The V gene is TRBV4-3, the J gene TRBJ2-2, with a tentative D call TRBD1 (5 bases). Germline CDR1 reads LGHNA; CDR2 reads YSLEER. V lost 1 base to trimming and J lost 6 bases, with 15 bases between them. The CDR3 is made up of 16 amino acids.

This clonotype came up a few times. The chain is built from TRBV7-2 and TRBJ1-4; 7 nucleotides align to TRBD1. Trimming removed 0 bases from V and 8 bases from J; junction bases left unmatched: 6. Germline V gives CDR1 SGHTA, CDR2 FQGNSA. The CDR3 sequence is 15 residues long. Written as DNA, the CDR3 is TGTGCCAGCAGCTTAGCGGGGACAGAGGGGGAAAAACTGTTTTTT. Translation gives CASSLAGTEGEKLFF.

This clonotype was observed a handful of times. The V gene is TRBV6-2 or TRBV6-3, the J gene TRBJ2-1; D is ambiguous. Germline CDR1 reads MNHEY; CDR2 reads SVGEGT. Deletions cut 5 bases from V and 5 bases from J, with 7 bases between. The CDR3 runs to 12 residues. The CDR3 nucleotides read TGTGCCAGCAGTCCCACTAACAATGAGCAGTTCTTC. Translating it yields CASSPTNNEQFF.

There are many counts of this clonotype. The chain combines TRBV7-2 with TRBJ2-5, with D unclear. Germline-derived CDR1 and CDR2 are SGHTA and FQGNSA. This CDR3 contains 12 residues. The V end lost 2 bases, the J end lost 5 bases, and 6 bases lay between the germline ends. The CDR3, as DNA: TGTGCCAGCAGCTTAAACGGGGAGACCCAGTACTTC. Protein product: CASSLNGETQYF.

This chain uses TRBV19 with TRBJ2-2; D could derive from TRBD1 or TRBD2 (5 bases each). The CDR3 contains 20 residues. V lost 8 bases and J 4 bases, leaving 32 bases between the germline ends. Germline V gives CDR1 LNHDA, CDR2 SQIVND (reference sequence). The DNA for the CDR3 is TGTGCCAGTGCCTCACCCGGAGGTAGCGTTCATGATGGGGGCACCGGGGAGCTGTTTTTT. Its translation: CASASPGGSVHDGGTGELFF.

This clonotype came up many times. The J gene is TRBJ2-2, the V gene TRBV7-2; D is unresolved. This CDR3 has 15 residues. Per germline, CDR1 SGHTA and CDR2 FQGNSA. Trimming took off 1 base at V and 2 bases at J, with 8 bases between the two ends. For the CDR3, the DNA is TGTGCCAGCAGCTTAGTGACTCCTAACACCGGGGAGCTGTTTTTT. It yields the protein CASSLVTPNTGELFF.

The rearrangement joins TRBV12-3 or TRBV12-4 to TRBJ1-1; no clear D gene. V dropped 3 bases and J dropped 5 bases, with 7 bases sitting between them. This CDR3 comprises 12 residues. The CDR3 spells CASSFSGTEAFF. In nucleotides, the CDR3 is TGTGCCAGCAGTTTCTCCGGGACTGAAGCTTTCTTT.